The source of this T cell receptor beta chain is a study of persistence of HIV-infected CD4 T cells (dated by TCRdb to 2019 to 2021). Notes on the research overall: Participants had been on suppressive ART for a median of roughly eight years. Peripheral blood samples of up to about 180 mL were obtained at multiple time points, with the exception of two participants, for whom leukapheresis was performed at a single time point. Anti-CD3/anti-CD28 stimulation activated a higher proportion of cells, with a lower memory fraction, than antigen stimulation. The study isolated CMV- and HIV-1 Gag-responding CD4+ T cells from ART-treated individuals to examine antigen-driven clonal expansion of HIV-1-infected cells. TCRbeta sequencing assessed the clonality of all cells in each sorted population, while proviral sequencing assessed the clonality of infected cells. The TCR cluster analysis across participants included roughly 8 participants for CMV and roughly 7 participants for Gag. What the research found in general, with its limitations: Enrichment of degenerate expanded CDR3beta sequences was found in antigen-responding cells, suggesting convergent selection of CD4+ responses to CMV and Gag. Only a small number of individuals took part in the study, and the range of antigens tested was limited. Restriction of bulk TCR analyses to the rare CMV-responding cells that actually carried HIV-1 proviruses was not possible. TCR oligoclonality correlated with proviral oligoclonality within the same sorted populations. Significantly lower TCRbeta richness was observed in CMV- and Gag-responding cells than in anti-CD3/anti-CD28-responding cells, and higher oligoclonality was observed in CMV-responding cells than in CD3/CD28-stimulated and Gag-responding cells.

The immunoSEQ hsTCRB assay version 4 in survey mode was used to sequence TCRbeta repertoires from genomic DNA. Genomic DNA was diluted to 8.5 to 10 ng/uL, and up to 1 ug per sample was used for TCRbeta sequencing. On the authors' methods: Analysis of the TCRbeta data was done in ImmunoSeq Analyzer 3.0, and diversity was computed on productive nucleotide rearrangements. Lower-bound TCR diversity was estimated with the improved Chao index, and clonality with the Gini coefficient using the Immunarch R package. Nucleotide rearrangements that differed but encoded the same CDR3beta amino acid sequence were counted as separate clonotypes. Differential abundance analysis identified TCRbeta sequences significantly enriched in antigen-responding cells relative to anti-CD3/anti-CD28-activated cells. GLIPH2 grouped TCRs by predicted peptide-MHC specificity, both within each participant and across combined participant data sets. Held by TCRdb, this immuneACCESS table contains in-frame sequences only and omits some clones. Under half of the omission traces to an unresolved V gene where checked; the cause of the rest is unknown. D and trimming come from the DNA, and the V and J calls and clone size come from that table. The sample profile shows 40,000 to 55,000 clones; around 89% of them were found once. The ten largest clones add up to 0.47% of the sample.

The treatment or condition label here, explained by the study, means: suppressive antiretroviral therapy. Cells were stimulated with anti-CD3/anti-CD28 magnetic beads as a nonspecific positive control representing the CD4+ T cell repertoire. Sorting of responding CD4+ T cells was based on upregulation of both CD40 ligand and CD69. HIV-1-infected adults in whom suppressive ART had been started during chronic infection were enrolled as participants. For at least 4 years, participants had undetectable plasma HIV-1 RNA, below 50 copies/mL. To be included, a participant needed positive CMV serology and a CD4+ T cell count above 400 cells/uL. Before stimulation, PBMCs were isolated using density centrifugation and depleted of CD8+ T cells. For around 18 hours, CD8-depleted PBMCs were stimulated with anti-CD28/CD49d costimulation, a CD40-blocking antibody, and enfuvirtide, which was added to prevent new infections. Cells were sorted on a Beckman Coulter MoFlo Legacy or XDP sorter, with propidium iodide excluding dead cells. For samples with more than one million cells, genomic DNA was extracted with the QIAamp DNA Mini Kit, and for all other samples the Quick-DNA Microprep Kit was used.

Via the germline V gene, CDR1 is SGHRS and CDR2 YFSETQ. The CDR3 covers 15 residues, taking in both the cysteine and the phenylalanine. The read is trimmed to its CDR3 DNA, 45 bases read in frame from base 1. V is trimmed back by 4 bases and J by 1 base, and the junction contains 6 bases that no gene match accounts for. As concerns this clone: Its target antigen remains unknown. No base quality values were provided; no much bigger clone lies one nucleotide off.

The receptor's source is an adult woman with HIV who was CMV-seropositive. This sequence uses TRBV5-1 and TRBJ1-1, with 8 junctional bases fitting TRBD1. Here the sequenced sample was CD4+ T cells sorted from PBMCs after approximately 19-hour stimulation, taken from a patient who received antiretroviral therapy. In light of the paper, this sample's cell subset or site label describes: CD40L+CD69+ CD4 T cells responding to anti-CD3/anti-CD28 beads, representing the overall repertoire. The CDR3 loop reads CASSNAGTGNTEAFF. The sequenced DNA is TGCGCCAGCAGCAACGCCGGGACAGGGAACACTGAAGCTTTCTTT.